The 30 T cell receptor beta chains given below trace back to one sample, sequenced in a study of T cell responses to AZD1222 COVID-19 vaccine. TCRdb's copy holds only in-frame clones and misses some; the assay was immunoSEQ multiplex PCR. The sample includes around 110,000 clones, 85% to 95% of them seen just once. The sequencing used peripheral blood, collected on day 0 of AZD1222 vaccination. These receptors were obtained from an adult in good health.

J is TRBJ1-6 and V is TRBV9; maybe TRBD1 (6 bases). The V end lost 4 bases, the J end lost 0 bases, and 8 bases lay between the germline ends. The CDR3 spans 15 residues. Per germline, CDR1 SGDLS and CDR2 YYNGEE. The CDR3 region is CASSTGSSYNSPLHF. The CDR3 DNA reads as TGTGCCAGCAGCACAGGGAGCTCCTATAATTCACCCCTCCACTTT.

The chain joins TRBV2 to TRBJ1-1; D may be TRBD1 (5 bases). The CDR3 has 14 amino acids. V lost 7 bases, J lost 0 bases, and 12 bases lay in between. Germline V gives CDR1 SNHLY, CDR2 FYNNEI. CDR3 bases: TGTGCCAGCACTGTGGGACGGTTGAACACTGAAGCTTTCTTT. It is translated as CASTVGRLNTEAFF.

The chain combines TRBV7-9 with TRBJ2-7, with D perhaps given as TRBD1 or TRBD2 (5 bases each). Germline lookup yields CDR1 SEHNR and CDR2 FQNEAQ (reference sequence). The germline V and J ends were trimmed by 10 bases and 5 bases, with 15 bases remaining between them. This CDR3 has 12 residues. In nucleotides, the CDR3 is TGTGCCACCTCCTCAGTGGGGGACGAGCAGTACGTC. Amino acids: CATSSVGDEQYV.

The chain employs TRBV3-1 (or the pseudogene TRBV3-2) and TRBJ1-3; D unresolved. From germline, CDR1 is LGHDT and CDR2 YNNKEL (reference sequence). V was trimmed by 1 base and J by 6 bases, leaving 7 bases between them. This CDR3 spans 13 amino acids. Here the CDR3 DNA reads TGTGCCAGCAGCCAAGGGGCCCCAAACACCATATATTTT. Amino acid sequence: CASSQGAPNTIYF.

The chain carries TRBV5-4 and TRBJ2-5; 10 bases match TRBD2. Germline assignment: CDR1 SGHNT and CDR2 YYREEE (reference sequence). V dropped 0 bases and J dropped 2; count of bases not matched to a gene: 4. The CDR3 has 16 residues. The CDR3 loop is CASSLEASGGQETQYF. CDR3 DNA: TGTGCCAGCAGCTTGGAGGCTAGCGGGGGACAAGAGACCCAGTACTTC.

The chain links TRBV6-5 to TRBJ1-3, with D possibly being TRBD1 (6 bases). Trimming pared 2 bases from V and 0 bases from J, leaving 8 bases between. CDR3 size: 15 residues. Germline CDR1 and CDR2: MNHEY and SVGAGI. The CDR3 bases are TGTGCCAGCAGTTACCAAGGGGGCTCTGGAAACACCATATATTTT. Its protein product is CASSYQGGSGNTIYF.

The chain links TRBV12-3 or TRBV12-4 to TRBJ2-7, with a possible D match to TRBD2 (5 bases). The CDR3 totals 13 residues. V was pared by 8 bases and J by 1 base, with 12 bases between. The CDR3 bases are TGTGCCAGCCGGAGAGGGATTTCCTACGAGCAGTACTTC. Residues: CASRRGISYEQYF.

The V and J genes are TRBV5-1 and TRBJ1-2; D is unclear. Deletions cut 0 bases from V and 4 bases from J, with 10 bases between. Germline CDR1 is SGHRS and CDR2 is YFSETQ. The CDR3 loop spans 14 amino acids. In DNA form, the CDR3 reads TGCGCCAGCAGCTTGGGGCAGGACGTCTATGGCTACACCTTC. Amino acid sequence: CASSLGQDVYGYTF.

The CDR3 spells CASSFSGSSYNEQFF. For the CDR3, the DNA is TGTGCCAGCAGCTTTAGCGGGAGCTCCTACAATGAGCAGTTCTTC. The chain recombines TRBV9 with TRBJ2-1; 9 bases match TRBD2. In germline, CDR1 is SGDLS, CDR2 YYNGEE. Losses at the gene ends were 4 bases for V and 0 bases for J; bases not matched to a gene: 2. The CDR3 is made up of 15 amino acids.

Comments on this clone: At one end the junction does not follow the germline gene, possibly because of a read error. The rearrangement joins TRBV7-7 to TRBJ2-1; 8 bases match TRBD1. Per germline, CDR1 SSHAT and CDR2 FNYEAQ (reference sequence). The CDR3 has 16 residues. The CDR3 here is CASSWRTGSSYNEQFF. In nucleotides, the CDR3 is TGTGCTAGCAGCTGGCGGACAGGGAGCTCCTACAATGAGCAGTTCTTC.

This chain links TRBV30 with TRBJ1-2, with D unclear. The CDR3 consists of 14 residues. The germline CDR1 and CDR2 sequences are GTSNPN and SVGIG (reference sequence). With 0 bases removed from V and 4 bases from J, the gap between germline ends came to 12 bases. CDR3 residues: CAWSVNTLSYGYTF. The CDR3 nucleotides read TGTGCCTGGAGTGTGAACACTCTCTCCTATGGCTACACCTTC.

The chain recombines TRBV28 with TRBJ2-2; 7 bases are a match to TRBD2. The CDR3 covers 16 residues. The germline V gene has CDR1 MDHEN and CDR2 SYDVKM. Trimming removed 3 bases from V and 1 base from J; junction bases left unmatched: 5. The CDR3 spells CASSLGGARNTGELFF. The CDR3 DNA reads TGTGCCAGCAGTTTGGGAGGGGCCCGGAACACCGGGGAGCTGTTTTTT. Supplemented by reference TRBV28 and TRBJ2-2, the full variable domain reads DVKVTQSSRYLVKRTGEKVFLECVQDMDHENMFWYRQDPGLGLRLIYFSYDVKMKEKGDIPEGYSVSREKKERFSLILESASTNQTSMYLCASSLGGARNTGELFFGEGSRLTVL.

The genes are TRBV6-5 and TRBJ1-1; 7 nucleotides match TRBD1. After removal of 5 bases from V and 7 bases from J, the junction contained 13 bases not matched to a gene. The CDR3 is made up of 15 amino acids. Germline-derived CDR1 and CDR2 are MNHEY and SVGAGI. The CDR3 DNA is TGTGCCAGCAGTCCAACCTACGACAGGGCGAGTGAAGCTTTCTTT. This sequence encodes CASSPTYDRASEAFF.

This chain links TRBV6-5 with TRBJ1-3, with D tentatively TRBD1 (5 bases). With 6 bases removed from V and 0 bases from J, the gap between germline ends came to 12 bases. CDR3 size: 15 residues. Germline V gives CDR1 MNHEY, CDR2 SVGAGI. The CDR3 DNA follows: TGTGCCAGCAGCCGGACACACAGCTCTGGAAACACCATATATTTT. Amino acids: CASSRTHSSGNTIYF.

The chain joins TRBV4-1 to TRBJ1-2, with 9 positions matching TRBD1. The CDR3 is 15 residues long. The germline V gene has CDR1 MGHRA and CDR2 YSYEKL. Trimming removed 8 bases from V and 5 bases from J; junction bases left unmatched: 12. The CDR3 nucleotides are TGCGCCAGCGGACCGCCGGGACAGGGAAAGTATGGCTACACCTTC. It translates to CASGPPGQGKYGYTF.

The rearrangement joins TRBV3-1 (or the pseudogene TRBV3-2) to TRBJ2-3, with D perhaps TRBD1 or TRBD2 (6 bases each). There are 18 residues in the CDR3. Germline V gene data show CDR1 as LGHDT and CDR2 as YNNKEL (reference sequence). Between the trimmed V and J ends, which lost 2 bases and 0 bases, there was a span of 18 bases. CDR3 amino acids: CASSQMIIPGASTDTQYF. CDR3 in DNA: TGTGCCAGCAGCCAAATGATTATACCGGGGGCTAGCACAGATACGCAGTATTTT.

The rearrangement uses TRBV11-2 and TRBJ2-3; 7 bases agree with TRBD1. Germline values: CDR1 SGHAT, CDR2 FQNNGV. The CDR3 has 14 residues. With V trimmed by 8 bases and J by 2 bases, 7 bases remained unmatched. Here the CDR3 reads CASFPGTATDTQYF. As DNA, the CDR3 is TGTGCCAGCTTCCCGGGGACAGCCACAGATACGCAGTATTTT.

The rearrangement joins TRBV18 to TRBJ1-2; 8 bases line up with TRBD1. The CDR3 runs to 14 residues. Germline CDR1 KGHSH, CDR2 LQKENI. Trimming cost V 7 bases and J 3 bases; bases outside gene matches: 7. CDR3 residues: CASYAGGADYGYTF. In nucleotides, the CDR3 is TGTGCCAGCTATGCAGGGGGCGCGGACTATGGCTACACCTTC.

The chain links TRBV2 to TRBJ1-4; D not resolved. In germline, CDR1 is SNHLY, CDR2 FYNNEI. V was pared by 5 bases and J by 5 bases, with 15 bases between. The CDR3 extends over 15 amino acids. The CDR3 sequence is CASSQEGYQNEKLFF. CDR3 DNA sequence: TGTGCCAGCAGTCAGGAGGGCTACCAGAATGAAAAACTGTTTTTT.

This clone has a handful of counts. The CDR3 DNA is TGTGCCAGCAGCCAAGGGATAGGTAAGGGGAACTTCTTGAACACTGAAGCTTTCTTT. Its translation: CASSQGIGKGNFLNTEAFF. The rearrangement uses TRBV14 and TRBJ1-1, with D possibly being TRBD1 (5 bases). The CDR3 covers 19 residues. Germline CDR1 and CDR2: SGHDN and FVKESK. Deletions cut 1 base from V and 0 bases from J, with 21 bases between. Full variable domain (missing parts from reference TRBV14 and TRBJ1-1): EAGVTQFPSHSVIEKGQTVTLRCDPISGHDNLYWYRRVMGKEIKFLLHFVKESKQDESGMPNNRFLAERTGGTYSTLKVQPAELEDSGVYFCASSQGIGKGNFLNTEAFFGQGTRLTVV.

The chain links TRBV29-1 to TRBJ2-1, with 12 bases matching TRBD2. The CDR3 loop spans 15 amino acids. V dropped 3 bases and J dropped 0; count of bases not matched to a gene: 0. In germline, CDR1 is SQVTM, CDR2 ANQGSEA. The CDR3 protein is CSVETSGSSYNEQFF. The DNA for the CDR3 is TGCAGCGTTGAGACTAGCGGGAGCTCCTACAATGAGCAGTTCTTC.

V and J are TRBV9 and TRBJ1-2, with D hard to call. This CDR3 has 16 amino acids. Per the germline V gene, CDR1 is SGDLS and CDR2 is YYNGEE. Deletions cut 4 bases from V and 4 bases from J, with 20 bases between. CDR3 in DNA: TGTGCCAGCAGCCCCCGTGGGTCGGCTGTCGGCTATGGCTACACCTTC. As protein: CASSPRGSAVGYGYTF.

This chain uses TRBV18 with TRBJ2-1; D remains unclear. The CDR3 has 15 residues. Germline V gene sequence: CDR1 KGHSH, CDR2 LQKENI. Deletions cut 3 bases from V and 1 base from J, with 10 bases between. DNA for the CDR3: TGTGCCAGCTCACCCTCTTATCGATCCTACAATGAGCAGTTCTTC. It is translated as CASSPSYRSYNEQFF.

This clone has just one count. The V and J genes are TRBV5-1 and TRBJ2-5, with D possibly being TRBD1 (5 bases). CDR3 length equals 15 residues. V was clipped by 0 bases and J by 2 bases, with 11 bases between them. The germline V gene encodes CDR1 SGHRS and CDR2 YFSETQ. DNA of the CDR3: TGCGCCAGCAGCTTGGGACCAGGGCTACAAGAGACCCAGTACTTC. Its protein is CASSLGPGLQETQYF.

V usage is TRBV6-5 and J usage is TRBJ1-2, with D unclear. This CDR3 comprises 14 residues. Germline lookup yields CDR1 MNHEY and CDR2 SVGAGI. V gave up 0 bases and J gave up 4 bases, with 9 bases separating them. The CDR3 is CASSYSRQPYGYTF. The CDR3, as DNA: TGTGCCAGCAGTTACTCGAGGCAGCCCTATGGCTACACCTTC.

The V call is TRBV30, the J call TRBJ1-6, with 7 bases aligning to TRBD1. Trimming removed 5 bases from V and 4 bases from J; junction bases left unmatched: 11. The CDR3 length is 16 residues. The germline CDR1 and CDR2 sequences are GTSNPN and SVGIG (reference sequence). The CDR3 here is CAWGLRGGRYNSPLHF. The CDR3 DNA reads TGTGCCTGGGGACTCAGGGGGGGTAGATATAATTCACCCCTCCACTTT.

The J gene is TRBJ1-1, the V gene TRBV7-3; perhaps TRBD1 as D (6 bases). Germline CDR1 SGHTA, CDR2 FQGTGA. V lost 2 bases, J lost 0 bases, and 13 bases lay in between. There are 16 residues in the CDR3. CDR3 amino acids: CASSLSGGPMNTEAFF. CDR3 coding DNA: TGTGCCAGCAGCTTATCGGGGGGCCCAATGAACACTGAAGCTTTCTTT.

The CDR3: CASSQNPNYEQYF. The DNA for the CDR3 is TGCGCCAGCAGCCAGAACCCCAACTACGAGCAGTACTTC. This chain links TRBV4-1 with TRBJ2-7; the D is unclear. V was cut by 3 bases and J by 3 bases, with 9 bases left in between. This CDR3 contains 13 residues. Germline loops: CDR1 MGHRA, CDR2 YSYEKL.

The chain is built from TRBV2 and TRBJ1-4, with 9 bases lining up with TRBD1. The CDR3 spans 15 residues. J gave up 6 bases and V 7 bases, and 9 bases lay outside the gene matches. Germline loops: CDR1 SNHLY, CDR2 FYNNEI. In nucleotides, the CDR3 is TGTGCCAGCAACTATGAGGGGACAGGGTATGAAAAACTGTTTTTT. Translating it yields CASNYEGTGYEKLFF.

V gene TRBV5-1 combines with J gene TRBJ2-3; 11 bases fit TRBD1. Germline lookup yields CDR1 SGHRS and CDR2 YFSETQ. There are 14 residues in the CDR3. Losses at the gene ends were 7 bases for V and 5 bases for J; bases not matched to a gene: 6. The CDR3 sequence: CASSGQGAEDTQYF. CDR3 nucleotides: TGCGCCAGCTCTGGACAGGGGGCTGAAGATACGCAGTATTTT.